These 20 T cell receptor beta chains were all obtained from the same sample, sequenced in a study of blood T cell repertoires in COVID-19 (dated by TCRdb to 2018 to 2020). Library preparation used the immunoSEQ multiplex PCR assay. The source is immuneACCESS, and TCRdb retained only in-frame sequences with V and J called. Part of the clones is not carried over; for the studies checked, unresolved V genes explain less than half of this, and the remainder is unexplained. The sample table records 25,000 to 35,000 clones; roughly 87% of these occur just once. Of the sample, about 26% is held by the ten largest clones. The sequencing input was peripheral blood. These receptors were collected from a human donor in a cohort sampled during active COVID-19.

The gene calls are TRBV11-2 and TRBJ2-6; no clear D. Germline V CDR1 and CDR2: SGHAT, FQNNGV. V was pared by 1 base and J by 4 bases, with 2 bases between. The CDR3 extends over 13 amino acids. In nucleotides, the CDR3 is TGTGCCAGCAGCTTAGCAGGGGCCAACGTCCTGACTTTC. Residues: CASSLAGANVLTF.

This chain connects TRBV7-6 to TRBJ2-1; TRBD2 might be the D (7 bases). Trimming stripped 5 bases from V and 5 bases from J, with 16 bases between. The germline V gene has CDR1 SGHVS and CDR2 FNYEAQ. There are 15 residues in the CDR3. This chain's CDR3 is CASSTRGARDNEQFF. The CDR3 DNA reads TGTGCCAGCAGCACACGGGGGGCTCGGGACAATGAGCAGTTCTTC.

The chain couples TRBV28 to TRBJ2-7; unclear D gene. Trimming took off 3 bases at V and 1 base at J, with 13 bases between the two ends. This CDR3 is 15 amino acids long. Germline V gene lookup returns CDR1 MDHEN and CDR2 SYDVKM. The CDR3 DNA follows: TGTGCCAGCAGTTTGGTGACGGGTATTTCCTACGAGCAGTACTTC. It is translated as CASSLVTGISYEQYF.

This chain connects TRBV5-6 to TRBJ1-6; D is perhaps TRBD1 (6 bases). Per germline, CDR1 SGHDT and CDR2 YYEEEE. Trimming stripped 4 bases from V and 0 bases from J, with 14 bases between. CDR3 length: 17 residues. In DNA form, the CDR3 reads TGTGCCAGCAGCCTCACTCAGGGGAGCTCCTATAATTCACCCCTCCACTTT. Translating gives CASSLTQGSSYNSPLHF.

The rearrangement uses TRBV5-1 and TRBJ1-6; weak D call: TRBD1 (5 bases). This CDR3 region has 14 residues. The V and J ends lost 1 base and 6 bases respectively, with 8 bases between them. Germline CDR1 SGHRS, CDR2 YFSETQ. The CDR3 protein is CASSLQGGNSPLHF. DNA of the CDR3: TGCGCCAGCAGCTTGCAGGGCGGTAATTCACCCCTCCACTTT.

This chain connects TRBV10-3 to TRBJ2-6; 8 bases are shared with TRBD1. The CDR3 length is 17 residues. The V gene end was trimmed by 6 bases and the J gene end by 1 base; junction bases not matched to a gene: 8. Germline V CDR1 and CDR2: ENHRY, SYGVKD. CDR3 in DNA: TGTGCCATCAGAGGCGGGACAGGTCAATCTGGGGCCAACGTCCTGACTTTC. Residues: CAIRGGTGQSGANVLTF.

The chain is built from TRBV2 and TRBJ1-2; perhaps TRBD1 as D (5 bases). Germline V lookup: CDR1 SNHLY, CDR2 FYNNEI. V lost 1 base to trimming and J lost 5 bases, with 17 bases between them. This CDR3 has 16 amino acids. CDR3 protein: CASSEGLGREGYGYTF. For the CDR3, the DNA is TGTGCCAGCAGTGAAGGGTTGGGACGGGAGGGGTATGGCTACACCTTC. Looking up the rest from reference TRBV2 and TRBJ1-2 gives the full variable domain: EPEVTQTPSHQVTQMGQEVILRCVPISNHLYFYWYRQILGQKVEFLVSFYNNEISEKSEIFDDQFSVERPDGSNFTLKIRSTKLEDSAMYFCASSEGLGREGYGYTFGSGTRLTVV.

The V gene is TRBV7-5, the J gene TRBJ1-1; the listed D gene, TRBD1, was not tested against the DNA. TRBV7-5 is recorded as a pseudogene. The CDR3 totals 16 residues. The CDR3 region has the DNA TGTGCCAGAAGCCCAGAAGGGGATAAAATGAACACTGAAGCTTTCTTT. Its protein product is CARSPEGDKMNTEAFF.

This clone was counted between two and nine times. The CDR3 region is CKTTANTEAFF. In nucleotides, the CDR3 is TGCAAGACGACAGCGAACACTGAAGCTTTCTTT. This chain connects TRBV20-1 to TRBJ1-1; a weak D match, TRBD1 (5 bases). The CDR3 is made up of 11 amino acids. Per the germline V gene, CDR1 is DFQATT and CDR2 is SNEGSKA (reference sequence).

The CDR3 bases are TGTGCCAGCAGCAATTCGGTCCTGAACACTGAAGCTTTCTTT. Encoded protein: CASSNSVLNTEAFF. The V and J genes are TRBV7-9 and TRBJ1-1; D gene uncertain. The CDR3 has 14 residues. V shed 5 bases and J shed 0 bases, with 10 bases lying between them. Germline CDR1 and CDR2: SEHNR and FQNEAQ (reference sequence). The whole variable domain, filled in from reference TRBV7-9 and TRBJ1-1, reads DTGVSQNPRHKITKRGQNVTFRCDPISEHNRLYWYRQTLGQGPEFLTYFQNEAQLEKSRLLSDRFSAERPKGSFSTLEIQRTEQGDSAMYLCASSNSVLNTEAFFGQGTRLTVV.

Concerning this clone: One end of the junction is discordant with germline, which a read error may explain. The chain is built from TRBV5-1 and TRBJ1-5, with TRBD1 matching over 7 bases. The germline gives CDR1 SGHRS, CDR2 YFSETQ. This CDR3 comprises 18 residues. CDR3 sequence reads: CASSLGDRDIFSHQPQHF. CDR3 bases: TGCGCCAGCAGCTTGGGTGACAGGGACATTTTTAGCCATCAGCCCCAGCATTTT. The complete variable domain, with remaining parts taken from reference TRBV5-1 and TRBJ1-5, reads KAGVTQTPRYLIKTRGQQVTLSCSPISGHRSVSWYQQTPGQGLQFLFEYFSETQRNKGNFPGRFSGRQFSNSRSEMNVSTLELGDSALYLCASSLGDRDIFSHQPQHFGDGTRLSIL.

V gene TRBV12-3 or TRBV12-4 combines with J gene TRBJ1-6; no reliable D call. The CDR3 contains 13 residues. V was cut by 1 base and J by 9 bases, with 7 bases left in between. DNA for the CDR3: TGTGCCAGCAGTTTAGTTAACGGTTCACCCCTCCACTTT. Its protein product is CASSLVNGSPLHF.

The chain uses TRBV6-5 and TRBJ1-1, with TRBD1 as a possible D gene (6 bases). CDR1 and CDR2 (germline): MNHEY, SVGAGI. CDR3 length: 11 residues. With 2 bases removed from V and 12 bases from J, the gap between germline ends came to 10 bases. Here the CDR3 reads CASSYGGATFF. CDR3 nucleotides: TGTGCCAGCAGTTACGGGGGCGCAACTTTCTTT.

Comments on this clone: The junction differs from germline at one of its ends, possibly a read error. The chain joins TRBV3-1 (or the pseudogene TRBV3-2) to TRBJ1-4; weak D call: TRBD1 (6 bases). Germline V gene data show CDR1 as LGHDT and CDR2 as YNNKEL (reference sequence). The CDR3 extends over 14 amino acids. This chain's CDR3 is CASSQGHPRQGLVF. Written as DNA, the CDR3 is TGTGCCAGCAGCCAAGGCCACCCTCGGCAGGGGCTTGTTTTT.

The rearrangement joins TRBV10-1 to TRBJ2-3, with a possible D match to TRBD2 (6 bases). The CDR3 contains 14 residues. Germline V gives CDR1 WNHNN, CDR2 SYGVQD (reference sequence). V shed 6 bases and J shed 2 bases, with 12 bases lying between them. The CDR3 DNA sequence: TGCGCCAGCAGGGCGGGGCTTTCCACAGATACGCAGTATTTT. It codes for CASRAGLSTDTQYF.

The chain carries TRBV10-3 and TRBJ2-7, with D possibly TRBD2 on 6 matching bases. This CDR3 has 11 residues. CDR1 and CDR2 (germline): ENHRY, SYGVKD. V was cut by 10 bases and J by 6 bases, with 13 bases left in between. The CDR3 DNA is TGTGCCACAGAGACCGGGGGCGAGCAGTACTTC. It encodes CATETGGEQYF.

In DNA form, the CDR3 reads TGTGCCAGTAGTCTCTCTCGGGAGGGTCTAAACACCATATATTTT. Protein sequence: CASSLSREGLNTIYF. This rearrangement joins TRBV19 to TRBJ1-3; D unclear. The germline gives CDR1 LNHDA, CDR2 SQIVND (reference sequence). Between the trimmed V and J ends, which lost 5 bases and 6 bases, there was a span of 17 bases. The length of the CDR3 is 15 residues.

This clone was detected only a few times. The V gene is TRBV18, the J gene TRBJ2-3; 10 nucleotides line up with TRBD1. Germline V CDR1 and CDR2: KGHSH, LQKENI. The CDR3 extends over 14 amino acids. V dropped 11 bases and J dropped 1; count of bases not matched to a gene: 6. CDR3: CACKGTGGTDTQYF. The CDR3 DNA sequence: TGTGCCTGCAAGGGGACAGGGGGCACAGATACGCAGTATTTT.

This chain joins TRBV2 and TRBJ1-1; no definite D call. The CDR3 consists of 13 residues. V gave up 6 bases and J gave up 5 bases, with 13 bases separating them. Germline V gene data show CDR1 as SNHLY and CDR2 as FYNNEI. The CDR3 is CASSLRILTEAFF. CDR3 coding DNA: TGTGCCAGCAGCCTGCGCATTTTAACTGAAGCTTTCTTT.

This sequence joins TRBV28 and TRBJ1-1; TRBD1 aligns across 9 bases. The CDR3 runs to 15 residues. In germline, CDR1 is MDHEN, CDR2 SYDVKM. Trimming took 4 bases from V and 6 from J; bases not matched to a gene: 9. The CDR3 DNA follows: TGTGCCAGCAGTTCCCGGACAGGGGCTAGCGCTGAAGCTTTCTTT. It yields the protein CASSSRTGASAEAFF.